The rows below give T cell receptor beta chains drawn from one sample of a study of T cells in Graves' hyperthyroidism and ophthalmopathy. TCRdb analysed the multiplex PCR reads with MiXCR anew, one entry per CDR3 protein. Of about 840,000 distinct CDR3 sequences detected, roughly 37% appear once; the ten largest clones hold more than 7%. The sequenced material came from blood. The receptor source for this set is a man younger than 35 with Graves' hyperthyroidism. CDR3s include the opening cysteine and the closing phenylalanine or tryptophan. The D gene is left open where the match is weak. The listing skips clone size in some rows; elsewhere it reads once, few, many or a size class.

TRBJ1-1 TRBV11-3 few - CASSLRDGSEAFF TGTGCCAGCAGCTTACGGGATGGTTCTGAAGCTTTCTTT
TRBJ2-5 TRBV25-1 - TRBD2 CASSLAGGLPETQYF TGTGCCAGCAGTTTAGCGGGAGGCCTCCCAGAGACCCAGTACTTC
TRBJ1-5 TRBV7-2 - - CASSLGQYKSGTQHF TGTGCCAGCAGCTTAGGACAGTATAAGTCGGGGACCCAGCATTTT
TRBJ2-2 TRBV25-1 - TRBD2 CASSHSGTSGGTGELFF TGTGCCAGCAGCCACAGCGGGACTAGCGGTGGCACCGGGGAGCTGTTTTTT
TRBJ2-6 TRBV5-1 - - CASSLRRSETGANVLTF TGCGCCAGCAGCTTGCGGCGGAGTGAGACTGGGGCCAACGTCCTGACTTTC
TRBJ2-5 TRBV6-1 - TRBD2 CASSKRLAAQETQYF TGTGCCAGCAGTAAAAGACTAGCGGCACAAGAGACCCAGTACTTC
TRBJ2-5 TRBV30 few - CAWSLASETQYF TGTGCCTGGAGTCTAGCATCAGAGACCCAGTACTTC
TRBJ1-6 TRBV20-1 many - CSAREGLPGDSPLHF TGCAGTGCTAGGGAGGGACTTCCGGGTGATTCACCCCTCCACTTT
TRBJ1-1 TRBV7-6 many - CASSPAEVGTEAFF TGTGCCAGCAGCCCCGCAGAGGTCGGCACTGAAGCTTTCTTT
TRBJ1-2 TRBV7-3 - TRBD1 CASSFTGGEHGYTF TGTGCCAGCAGCTTCACAGGGGGGGAGCATGGCTACACCTTC
TRBJ2-5 TRBV6-5 - - CASSYSSGAPETQYF TGTGCCAGCAGTTACTCATCAGGGGCCCCAGAGACCCAGTACTTC
TRBJ2-5 TRBV7-9 - - CASSQRAETQYF TGTGCCAGCAGTCAGAGGGCAGAGACCCAGTACTTC
TRBJ2-5 TRBV13 - TRBD1 CASSLLGTGVRETQYF TGTGCCAGCAGCTTATTGGGGACAGGGGTACGAGAGACCCAGTACTTC
TRBJ1-1 TRBV12-3/TRBV12-4 few - CASSHADTNTEAFF TGTGCCAGCAGTCACGCGGACACGAACACTGAAGCTTTCTTT
TRBJ2-5 TRBV6-5 few TRBD1 CASSGGDRGEETQYF TGTGCCAGCAGTGGGGGGGACAGGGGGGAAGAGACCCAGTACTTC
TRBJ1-3 TRBV19 - - CASSMPGASGNTIYF TGTGCCAGTAGTATGCCAGGAGCCTCTGGAAACACCATATATTTT
TRBJ1-5 TRBV10-3 - TRBD1 CAIRTGDSNQPQHF TGTGCCATTCGGACAGGGGATAGCAATCAGCCCCAGCATTTT
TRBJ2-2 TRBV29-1 - - CSVEDQLNTGELFF TGCAGCGTTGAAGATCAATTGAACACCGGGGAGCTGTTTTTT
TRBJ1-6 TRBV5-8 many - CASSFPGPGGSPLHF TGTGCCAGCAGCTTCCCGGGCCCGGGTGGGTCACCCCTCCACTTT
TRBJ2-5 TRBV7-2 many TRBD1 CASTWTGGQTQYF TGTGCCAGCACGTGGACAGGGGGCCAGACCCAGTACTTC
TRBJ1-1 TRBV6-6 - - CASSYSRGVGTEAFF TGTGCCAGCAGTTACTCGAGAGGGGTAGGCACTGAAGCTTTCTTT
TRBJ2-5 TRBV9 - - CASSGALQETQYF TGTGCCAGTAGCGGAGCTCTACAAGAGACCCAGTACTTC
TRBJ2-7 TRBV15 many - CATSKAQGYEQYF TGTGCCACCAGCAAGGCCCAGGGCTACGAGCAGTACTTC
TRBJ1-1 TRBV5-1 - - CASSLGVWNTEAFF TGCGCCAGCAGCTTGGGGGTTTGGAACACTGAAGCTTTCTTT
TRBJ1-6 TRBV20-1 many TRBD1 CSAGDSHNSPLHF TGCAGTGCTGGGGACAGCCATAATTCACCCCTCCACTTT
TRBJ2-5 TRBV12-3/TRBV12-4 many TRBD2 CASSSGRGTPQETQYF TGTGCCAGCAGTTCCGGGAGGGGAACACCTCAAGAGACCCAGTACTTC
TRBJ2-7 TRBV29-1 many - CSALGGVGYEQYF TGCAGCGCCCTTGGCGGGGTTGGCTACGAGCAGTACTTC
TRBJ1-5 TRBV19 many - CATSPIDSNQPQHF TGTGCCACCTCACCAATCGATAGCAATCAGCCCCAGCATTTT
TRBJ1-3 TRBV5-1 - - CASSPTDPGNTIYF TGCGCCAGCAGCCCGACGGATCCTGGAAACACCATATATTTT
TRBJ2-3 TRBV29-1 - - CSAAGGSTDTQYF TGCAGCGCCGCGGGTGGCAGCACAGATACGCAGTATTTT
TRBJ2-5 TRBV7-2 - - CASSLYGLETQYF TGTGCCAGCAGCTTATATGGGTTAGAGACCCAGTACTTC
TRBJ2-7 TRBV12-3/TRBV12-4 - - CASSLNRILLRGEQYF TGTGCCAGCAGTTTAAATAGGATACTGCTACGAGGCGAGCAGTACTTC
TRBJ1-1 TRBV19 many - CSCRDANTEAFF TGTTCTTGCCGGGACGCTAACACTGAAGCTTTCTTT
TRBJ1-1 TRBV25-1 - - CASSVGLVNGEAFF TGTGCCAGCAGTGTCGGACTGGTTAATGGTGAAGCTTTCTTT
TRBJ2-5 TRBV5-1 once - CASNPTRWGETQYF TGCGCCAGCAATCCCACTCGTTGGGGGGAGACCCAGTACTTC
TRBJ1-2 TRBV6-5 - - CASRTRGSSYGYTF TGTGCCAGCAGGACAAGGGGGAGTAGCTATGGCTACACCTTC
TRBJ1-2 TRBV7-9 few TRBD1 CASSLDGTANYGYTF TGTGCCAGCAGCTTAGATGGGACAGCAAACTATGGCTACACCTTC
TRBJ1-1 TRBV6-6 - TRBD1 CASSRDRGKAAEAFF TGTGCCAGCAGTCGAGACAGGGGGAAGGCGGCTGAAGCTTTCTTT
TRBJ2-2 TRBV7-8 - - CASSLFRGAEGTGELFF TGTGCCAGCAGCTTATTCCGAGGGGCGGAGGGAACCGGGGAGCTGTTTTTT
TRBJ2-7 TRBV29-1 many TRBD1 CSVNSGTASSYEQYF TGCAGCGTCAACTCCGGGACAGCGAGCTCCTACGAGCAGTACTTC
TRBJ1-5 TRBV5-1 few TRBD1 CASSWRQGGRSNQPQHF TGCGCCAGCAGCTGGCGACAGGGAGGTCGAAGCAATCAGCCCCAGCATTTT
TRBJ2-7 TRBV4-3 - - CASSQDLTAYEQYF TGCGCCAGCAGCCAAGATCTTACAGCGTACGAGCAGTACTTC
TRBJ1-5 TRBV19 many - CASSIGGKQPQHF TGTGCCAGTAGTATCGGAGGTAAACAGCCCCAACATTTT
TRBJ1-2 TRBV9 - - CASESISNYGYTF TGTGCCAGCGAGTCGATATCTAACTATGGCTACACCTTC
TRBJ2-7 TRBV6-5 - - CASRQSAYEQYF TGTGCCAGCAGACAGAGCGCCTACGAGCAGTACTTC
TRBJ1-1 TRBV7-6 few - CASSPSGGALNTEAFF TGTGCCAGCAGCCCCTCCGGAGGCGCCTTGAACACTGAAGCTTTCTTT
TRBJ1-4 TRBV15 many TRBD1 CATSRLGTGEYEKLFF TGTGCCACCAGCAGACTGGGGACAGGGGAGTATGAAAAACTGTTTTTT
TRBJ1-1 TRBV4-1 - - CASSQELPDKAFF TGCGCCAGCAGCCAAGAATTGCCAGACAAAGCTTTCTTT
TRBJ2-7 TRBV7-9 - - CASSLGDEEQYF TGTGCCAGCAGCTTAGGGGATGAGGAGCAGTACTTC